The 29 T cell receptor beta chains reported below all come from one sample, sequenced in a study of response to subunit inactivated influenza vaccine. TCRdb reprocessed the RT-PCR reads with MiXCR, giving one entry per CDR3 protein. This table has 750,000 to 850,000 distinct CDR3 sequences, 15% to 20% appearing once. The material was PBMCs from blood, obtained around 5 days after vaccination. The receptors derive from a man over 45 who received an inactivated influenza vaccine.

The CDR3 coding sequence is TGCAGCGTTTATAACAGGAGTTCGGTGGCCAACGTCCTGACTTTC. It specifies CSVYNRSSVANVLTF. The J gene is TRBJ2-6, the V gene TRBV29-1, with D perhaps matching TRBD1 (5 bases). V dropped 5 bases and J dropped 6 bases, with 17 bases sitting between them. CDR1 and CDR2 (germline): SQVTM, ANQGSEA. This CDR3 is built from 15 residues.

This chain joins TRBV6-5 and TRBJ2-1; D unclear. The germline V gene encodes CDR1 MNHEY and CDR2 SVGAGI. Trimming shortened V by 2 bases and J by 5 bases, and 7 bases separated the two germline ends. The CDR3 runs to 13 residues. CDR3 nucleotide sequence: TGTGCCAGCAGTTACACCGAAGACAATGAGCAGTTCTTC. This translates into CASSYTEDNEQFF.

In its sample, this clonotype was seen a few times. V and J are TRBV9 and TRBJ2-7, with D unclear. The germline gives CDR1 SGDLS, CDR2 YYNGEE. The CDR3 sequence is 15 residues long. Trimming stripped 4 bases from V and 5 bases from J, with 19 bases between. The CDR3 DNA sequence: TGTGCCAGCAGCTCAACGGACGGCCTAATAGACGAGCAGTACTTC. It specifies CASSSTDGLIDEQYF.

The chain has TRBV6-2 or TRBV6-3 and TRBJ2-7, with D hard to call. The V end was cut by 0 bases, the J end by 7 bases, with 13 bases between. The germline V gene has CDR1 MNHEY and CDR2 SVGEGT. This CDR3 has 14 amino acids. This CDR3 reads CASSYSIPPGEQYF. The CDR3 DNA reads TGTGCCAGCAGTTACTCGATCCCCCCAGGAGAGCAGTACTTC.

The rearrangement uses TRBV12-3 or TRBV12-4 and TRBJ1-5; possible D gene TRBD1, 6 bases. This CDR3 region has 15 residues. The V and J ends lost 6 bases and 6 bases respectively, with 18 bases between them. The CDR3 sequence: CASSQGPKIGQPQHF. Here the CDR3 DNA reads TGTGCCAGCAGCCAGGGGCCGAAAATAGGTCAGCCCCAGCATTTT.

This clonotype appeared a few times. The rearrangement uses TRBV12-3 or TRBV12-4 and TRBJ2-1; 9 nucleotides align to TRBD2. With 6 bases clipped from V and 6 bases from J, the junction kept 12 bases outside the gene matches. The CDR3 is 16 residues long. CDR3 sequence: CASRGLAGPRTNEQFF. For the CDR3, the DNA is TGTGCCAGCAGGGGACTAGCAGGCCCACGGACCAATGAGCAGTTCTTC.

In its sample, this clonotype was seen a few times. The rearrangement joins TRBV7-9 to TRBJ2-7; D perhaps matches TRBD2 (5 bases). The V end lost 5 bases, the J end lost 4 bases, and 18 bases lay between the germline ends. Germline-derived CDR1 and CDR2 are SEHNR and FQNEAQ (reference sequence). The CDR3 totals 15 residues. The CDR3 region is CASSTRVGSSYEQYF. CDR3 DNA: TGTGCCAGCAGCACTAGGGTGGGAAGTTCGTACGAGCAGTACTTC.

This clonotype was seen many times. Here the CDR3 reads CSAYPSRLSYNEQFF. The CDR3 region has the DNA TGCAGTGCTTATCCTAGCAGACTTTCCTACAATGAGCAGTTCTTC. The chain recombines TRBV20-1 with TRBJ2-1; tentative D call: TRBD2 (5 bases). Trimming cost V 5 bases and J 1 base, with 15 bases left between them. Per the germline V gene, CDR1 is DFQATT and CDR2 is SNEGSKA (reference sequence). This CDR3 has 15 residues.

The rearrangement links TRBV5-1 to TRBJ2-7, with 7 bases aligning to TRBD1. After removal of 2 bases from V and 2 bases from J, the junction contained 7 bases not matched to a gene. The germline CDR1 and CDR2 sequences are SGHRS and YFSETQ. The CDR3 consists of 15 residues. CDR3 amino acids: CASSLQPGQTYEQYF. The CDR3 DNA follows: TGCGCCAGCAGCTTACAACCGGGACAGACCTACGAGCAGTACTTC.

The V gene is TRBV5-1, the J gene TRBJ2-1, with TRBD1 identical over 7 bases. The V segment lost 1 base and the J segment 1 base; nucleotides outside the gene matches: 11. The CDR3 length is 18 residues. Per germline, CDR1 SGHRS and CDR2 YFSETQ. The CDR3 is CASSLPSSTGVSYNEQFF. CDR3 DNA: TGCGCCAGCAGCTTGCCTTCGTCCACAGGGGTATCCTACAATGAGCAGTTCTTC.

This clonotype was detected only a few times. The genes are TRBV7-9 and TRBJ2-1; the D gene is possibly TRBD2 (5 bases). V was pared by 0 bases and J by 6 bases, with 18 bases between. CDR1 is SEHNR, CDR2 FQNEAQ, per germline (reference sequence). CDR3 length: 17 residues. Here the CDR3 DNA reads TGTGCCAGCAGCTTAGCCCGCGCAGGCTCGGGGTTCAATGAGCAGTTCTTC. Its protein product is CASSLARAGSGFNEQFF.

This clonotype was recorded many times. The chain couples TRBV12-3 or TRBV12-4 to TRBJ2-7; D ambiguous. CDR3 length: 13 amino acids. V was cut by 1 base and J by 3 bases, with 7 bases left in between. CDR3 in DNA: TGTGCCAGCAGTTTAGGTTGGGGCTACGAGCAGTACTTC. As protein: CASSLGWGYEQYF.

In its sample, this clonotype was seen many times. V usage is TRBV5-8 and J usage is TRBJ1-5; unclear D gene. The ends were cut back, 0 bases at V and 7 bases at J, with 14 bases in the middle. The germline V gene encodes CDR1 SGHTS and CDR2 YDEGEE. There are 15 residues in the CDR3. The CDR3 DNA reads TGTGCCAGCAGCTTGGCGAATCACCCAAGGCAGCCCCAGCATTTT. Its protein is CASSLANHPRQPQHF.

This clonotype has only a few counts. The V gene is TRBV7-2, the J gene TRBJ2-1; TRBD2 matches 12 bases. Trimming removed 6 bases from V and 9 bases from J; junction bases left unmatched: 9. The CDR3 covers 15 residues. Germline CDR1 and CDR2: SGHTA and FQGNSA. As DNA, the CDR3 is TGTGCCAGCAGTCCTAGCGGGAGGGAGGGGGGTGAGCAGTTCTTC. It specifies CASSPSGREGGEQFF.

The CDR3 loop is CASSQGGGDYEQYF. DNA of the CDR3: TGCGCCAGCAGCCAAGGCGGGGGGGATTACGAGCAGTACTTC. The chain joins TRBV4-1 to TRBJ2-7, with 9 bases fitting TRBD2. This CDR3 contains 14 residues. V dropped 1 base and J dropped 4; count of bases not matched to a gene: 2. Germline CDR1 reads MGHRA; CDR2 reads YSYEKL.

This chain connects TRBV11-2 to TRBJ2-1; 12 nucleotides agree with TRBD2. There are 17 residues in the CDR3. V lost 7 bases to trimming and J lost 4 bases; unmatched junction nucleotides: 11. In germline, CDR1 is SGHAT, CDR2 FQNNGV. The CDR3 DNA follows: TGTGCCAGCACAATCCCGATTACTAGCGGGAGGTACAATGAGCAGTTCTTC. Translated: CASTIPITSGRYNEQFF.

The chain combines TRBV20-1 with TRBJ1-1; the D gene is possibly TRBD1 (6 bases). The CDR3 has 14 residues. Trimming stripped 2 bases from V and 1 base from J, with 11 bases between. The germline V gene has CDR1 DFQATT and CDR2 SNEGSKA (reference sequence). The CDR3 spells CSARPTGPNTEAFF. CDR3 sequence (DNA): TGCAGTGCTAGACCAACAGGGCCGAACACTGAAGCTTTCTTT.

The chain recombines TRBV4-3 with TRBJ2-7; D remains unclear. V dropped 0 bases and J dropped 2 bases, with 8 bases sitting between them. This CDR3 contains 14 residues. Germline loops: CDR1 LGHNA, CDR2 YSLEER. The CDR3 spells CASSQDLIAYEQYF. CDR3 DNA sequence: TGCGCCAGCAGCCAAGATTTGATTGCCTACGAGCAGTACTTC.

This clonotype has only a few counts. The rearrangement joins TRBV19 to TRBJ2-1; 7 positions agree with TRBD1. The CDR3 extends over 15 amino acids. The ends lost 6 bases at V and 4 bases at J; junction bases unmatched: 9. Per germline, CDR1 LNHDA and CDR2 SQIVND (reference sequence). Here the CDR3 reads CASSPQGLRYNEQFF. CDR3 sequence (DNA): TGTGCCAGTAGCCCACAGGGGTTGAGGTACAATGAGCAGTTCTTC.

This clonotype was counted a few times. The gene calls are TRBV5-4 and TRBJ1-6; no clear D. Germline CDR1 reads SGHNT; CDR2 reads YYREEE (reference sequence). V was pared by 2 bases and J by 15 bases, with 15 bases between. The CDR3 runs 13 residues. This CDR3 is CASSLGRVSLLHF. In DNA form, the CDR3 reads TGTGCCAGCAGCTTAGGGAGGGTTTCGCTCCTCCACTTT. The whole variable domain, remainder taken from reference TRBV5-4 and TRBJ1-6, is ETGVTQSPTHLIKTRGQQVTLRCSSQSGHNTVSWYQQALGQGPQFIFQYYREEENGRGNFPPRFSGLQFPNYSSELNVNALELDDSALYLCASSLGRVSLLHFGNGTRLTVT.

This clonotype was counted ten times or more. V usage is TRBV11-2 and J usage is TRBJ2-1, with TRBD2 as a possible D gene (6 bases). Germline loops: CDR1 SGHAT, CDR2 FQNNGV. V was shortened by 5 bases and J by 4 bases, with 18 bases between the two germline ends. This CDR3 has 16 residues. CDR3 residues: CASSPGTLTLYNEQFF. The CDR3, as DNA: TGTGCCAGCAGCCCTGGGACTCTGACCCTGTACAATGAGCAGTTCTTC.

This clonotype has ten or more counts. The genes are TRBV20-1 and TRBJ2-3; D is ambiguous. The CDR3 totals 13 residues. CDR1 and CDR2 (germline): DFQATT, SNEGSKA (reference sequence). The ends were cut back, 3 bases at V and 3 bases at J, with 10 bases in the middle. The chain's CDR3 is CSASLPLTDTQYF. In DNA form, the CDR3 reads TGCAGTGCTAGTCTCCCTCTAACAGATACGCAGTATTTT.

This clonotype showed up just a few times. The J gene is TRBJ2-2, the V gene TRBV12-3 or TRBV12-4; TRBD1 matches 8 bases. The CDR3 covers 17 residues. Trimming took 1 base from V and 4 from J; bases not matched to a gene: 8. The CDR3 is CASSLDWTGSGTGELFF. The CDR3 DNA is TGTGCCAGCAGTTTAGATTGGACAGGGAGCGGCACCGGGGAGCTGTTTTTT.

This clonotype was counted between two and nine times. The rearrangement links TRBV7-6 to TRBJ2-2; 12 positions match TRBD2. The CDR3 loop spans 18 amino acids. Unmatched junction bases numbered 9, after V lost 5 bases and J lost 2 bases. Germline V gene lookup returns CDR1 SGHVS and CDR2 FNYEAQ. The CDR3 spells CASSLPTSGRGNTGELFF. The DNA for the CDR3 is TGTGCCAGCAGCCTACCGACTAGCGGGAGAGGTAACACCGGGGAGCTGTTTTTT.

J is TRBJ2-5 and V is TRBV27; D possibly matches TRBD1 or TRBD2 (6 bases each). The CDR3 runs 15 residues. Trimming stripped 0 bases from V and 4 bases from J, with 12 bases between. Germline V CDR1 and CDR2: MNHEY, SMNVEV (reference sequence). The CDR3 region is CASSLSSGGRETQYF. The CDR3 region has the DNA TGTGCCAGCAGTTTATCCTCTGGGGGGCGAGAGACCCAGTACTTC.

The chain links TRBV3-1 to TRBJ2-7, with 7 bases that match TRBD2. Germline-derived CDR1 and CDR2 are LGHDT and YNNKEL (reference sequence). V gave up 5 bases and J gave up 5 bases; unmatched junction bases: 3. The CDR3 length is 12 residues. The CDR3 is CASSSAGDEQYF. In nucleotides, the CDR3 is TGTGCCAGCAGCAGCGCGGGGGACGAGCAGTACTTC.

The chain employs TRBV9 and TRBJ2-2, with D uncertain. Deletions cut 3 bases from V and 4 bases from J, with 4 bases between. There are 12 residues in the CDR3. Germline CDR1 reads SGDLS; CDR2 reads YYNGEE. As DNA, the CDR3 is TGTGCCAGCAGCGCGATCACCGGGGAGCTGTTTTTT. It codes for CASSAITGELFF. Complete variable domain (other parts from reference TRBV9 and TRBJ2-2): DSGVTQTPKHLITATGQRVTLRCSPRSGDLSVYWYQQSLDQGLQFLIQYYNGEERAKGNILERFSAQQFPDLHSELNLSSLELGDSALYFCASSAITGELFFGEGSRLTVL.

This chain uses TRBV28 with TRBJ1-2; 9 bases are shared with TRBD1. CDR3 length: 14 residues. The germline V gene encodes CDR1 MDHEN and CDR2 SYDVKM. The J segment lost 8 bases and the V segment lost 5 bases, leaving 9 bases of the junction unmatched. The CDR3 here is CASSPGQGRRGYTF. DNA of the CDR3: TGTGCCAGCAGTCCCGGACAGGGGAGAAGAGGCTACACCTTC.

The V call is TRBV6-1, the J call TRBJ2-7, with 7 bases identical to TRBD1. The length of the CDR3 is 15 residues. Germline loops: CDR1 MNHNS, CDR2 SASEGT. J gave up 3 bases and V 2 bases, and 7 bases lay outside the gene matches. CDR3 in DNA: TGTGCCAGCAGTGAACAAGGGACAGAGATCTACGAGCAGTACTTC. It encodes CASSEQGTEIYEQYF.